These 25 T cell receptor beta chains share one sample of origin, sequenced in a study of shared clonotypes between healthy human individuals. TCRdb's copy holds only in-frame clones and misses some; the assay was immunoSEQ multiplex PCR. Among hundreds of thousands of clones listed, over 65% were seen once. Sequenced input: memory CD4+ T cells sorted from blood. Subset meaning: CD45RA-negative fraction. These receptors all come from a woman aged 30 to 39 in good health.

This clone has ten or more counts. The chain combines TRBV7-2 with TRBJ2-5, with D perhaps matching TRBD1 (6 bases). CDR3 size: 16 residues. Between the trimmed V and J ends, which lost 4 bases and 8 bases, there was a span of 23 bases. Germline CDR1 and CDR2: SGHTA and FQGNSA. In DNA, the CDR3 is TGTGCCAGCAGCTCACAACAAGGGACACGGCCATCCACCCAGTACTTC. It specifies CASSSQQGTRPSTQYF.

This clone was detected a few times. The chain recombines TRBV5-1 with TRBJ1-2; D unresolved. Germline CDR1 is SGHRS and CDR2 is YFSETQ. Trimming stripped 4 bases from V and 3 bases from J, with 10 bases between. CDR3 length: 13 amino acids. CDR3 region: CASSIGPHYGYTF. In DNA, the CDR3 is TGCGCCAGCAGCATCGGGCCGCACTATGGCTACACCTTC.

V is TRBV28 and J is TRBJ1-5, with TRBD1 identical over 7 bases. There are 14 residues in the CDR3. J gave up 3 bases and V 5 bases, and 4 bases lay outside the gene matches. From germline, CDR1 is MDHEN and CDR2 SYDVKM. This CDR3 is CASSLGQDNQPQHF. CDR3 DNA: TGTGCCAGCAGTCTAGGACAGGACAATCAGCCCCAGCATTTT.

This clone was observed a few times. This chain uses TRBV6-1 with TRBJ2-2; D is undetermined. The V end lost 6 bases, the J end lost 7 bases, and 12 bases lay between the germline ends. CDR1 and CDR2 from the germline V gene are MNHNS and SASEGT. This CDR3 has 13 residues. The CDR3 DNA reads TGTGCCAGCAGATCTATCGATGGCGGGGAGCTGTTTTTT. This sequence encodes CASRSIDGGELFF.

This chain links TRBV4-1 with TRBJ2-6; D unresolved. Germline V lookup: CDR1 MGHRA, CDR2 YSYEKL. The CDR3 sequence is 18 residues long. Deletions cut 1 base from V and 0 bases from J, with 13 bases between. CDR3 sequence: CASSQGYIISSGANVLTF. The CDR3 DNA reads as TGCGCCAGCAGCCAAGGGTACATAATAAGCTCTGGGGCCAACGTCCTGACTTTC.

V is TRBV6-1 and J is TRBJ1-1; 7 bases fit TRBD1. CDR3 length equals 10 residues. Germline CDR1 MNHNS, CDR2 SASEGT. With 7 bases clipped from V and 7 bases from J, the junction kept 0 bases outside the gene matches. The CDR3 bases are TGTGCCAGCAACAGGGGTGAAGCTTTCTTT. Protein sequence: CASNRGEAFF.

On this clone: This sample includes further DNA sequences coding for the same CDR3. This chain connects TRBV20-1 to TRBJ2-1, with a tentative D call TRBD2 (6 bases). This CDR3 has 11 residues. Germline V gives CDR1 DFQATT, CDR2 SNEGSKA (reference sequence). Between the trimmed V and J ends, which lost 6 bases and 7 bases, there was a span of 10 bases. The CDR3 region is CSAGDLNEQFF. The CDR3 DNA sequence: TGCAGTGCGGGGGACTTGAATGAGCAGTTCTTC.

The rearrangement uses TRBV5-1 and TRBJ1-2; D is uncertain. Germline assignment: CDR1 SGHRS and CDR2 YFSETQ. The CDR3 loop spans 14 amino acids. Trimming stripped 0 bases from V and 8 bases from J, with 14 bases between. The DNA of the CDR3 is TGCGCCAGCAGCTTGGATGGCAGAGCAACGGGCTACACCTTC. Translating gives CASSLDGRATGYTF. The whole variable domain, remainder taken from reference TRBV5-1 and TRBJ1-2, is KAGVTQTPRYLIKTRGQQVTLSCSPISGHRSVSWYQQTPGQGLQFLFEYFSETQRNKGNFPGRFSGRQFSNSRSEMNVSTLELGDSALYLCASSLDGRATGYTFGSGTRLTVV.

Notes on this clone: Other DNA sequences in the sample encode the same CDR3. The CDR3 sequence is CASSRLAEYNEQFF. In DNA, the CDR3 is TGCGCCAGCAGTAGGCTAGCGGAGTACAATGAGCAGTTCTTC. The chain carries TRBV5-1 and TRBJ2-1; TRBD2 matches 7 bases. The junction had 6 bases not matched to a gene; V was cut back by 5 bases and J by 4 bases. Germline V lookup: CDR1 SGHRS, CDR2 YFSETQ. The length of the CDR3 is 14 residues.

This chain links TRBV28 with TRBJ1-2; maybe TRBD1 (6 bases). Per the germline V gene, CDR1 is MDHEN and CDR2 is SYDVKM. The CDR3 is 15 residues long. Trimming stripped 6 bases from V and 0 bases from J, with 14 bases between. CDR3 sequence: CASSPLRGPNYGYTF. CDR3 bases: TGTGCCAGCAGCCCTCTCCGGGGGCCTAACTATGGCTACACCTTC.

The chain combines TRBV19 with TRBJ1-2; D perhaps matches TRBD1 (5 bases). Deletions cut 3 bases from V and 7 bases from J, with 12 bases between. The CDR3 is made up of 13 amino acids. Germline V lookup: CDR1 LNHDA, CDR2 SQIVND (reference sequence). The CDR3 spells CASSMSGGAGYTF. The CDR3 DNA is TGTGCCAGTAGTATGTCCGGGGGAGCTGGCTACACCTTC.

The chain uses TRBV7-8 and TRBJ2-7; TRBD2 matches at 10 bases. The germline V gene encodes CDR1 SGHVS and CDR2 FQNEAQ. Trimming cost V 1 base and J 7 bases; bases outside gene matches: 13. The CDR3 has 17 residues. CDR3 sequence: CASSLVLASGRVGEQYF. DNA of the CDR3: TGTGCCAGCAGCTTAGTTCTCGCTAGCGGGAGAGTGGGGGAGCAGTACTTC.

This clone was counted only a few times. The J gene is TRBJ2-7, the V gene TRBV10-2; D gene ambiguous. CDR1 is WSHSY and CDR2 is SAAADI in the germline V gene. V was clipped by 2 bases and J by 3 bases, with 14 bases between them. The CDR3 runs to 15 residues. The CDR3: CASSESSTDFYEQYF. Written as DNA, the CDR3 is TGCGCCAGCAGTGAGAGTAGCACTGACTTCTACGAGCAGTACTTC.

The chain links TRBV5-5 to TRBJ1-1; possibly TRBD1 for D (6 bases). Germline V gene data show CDR1 as SGHKS and CDR2 as YYEKEE (reference sequence). This CDR3 region has 13 residues. V shed 4 bases and J shed 3 bases, with 10 bases lying between them. CDR3 residues: CASSVYRDTEAFF. CDR3 bases: TGTGCCAGCAGCGTATACAGGGACACTGAAGCTTTCTTT.

The table lists this clone with a count of one. V usage is TRBV11-2 and J usage is TRBJ2-1, with D perhaps assigned TRBD1 or TRBD2 (5 bases each). This CDR3 has 15 residues. Trimming took off 4 bases at V and 9 bases at J, with 19 bases between the two ends. Germline V gene data show CDR1 as SGHAT and CDR2 as FQNNGV. CDR3 residues: CASSSTPVRGGEQFF. CDR3 sequence (DNA): TGTGCCAGCAGCTCAACCCCAGTGAGGGGCGGTGAGCAGTTCTTC.

The J gene is TRBJ2-1, the V gene TRBV28, with 8 nucleotides matching TRBD2. After removal of 5 bases from V and 4 bases from J, the junction contained 7 bases not matched to a gene. The CDR3 loop spans 15 amino acids. Germline loops: CDR1 MDHEN, CDR2 SYDVKM. The CDR3 protein is CASSGAGAGYNEQFF. Here the CDR3 DNA reads TGTGCCAGCAGTGGAGCGGGAGCCGGGTACAATGAGCAGTTCTTC.

The CDR3 DNA reads TGTGCCAGCAGTTTAGGGTGGGGCAGGCAGCAGTTCTTC. It translates to CASSLGWGRQQFF. V is TRBV27 and J is TRBJ2-1, with D maybe TRBD1 (5 bases). The CDR3 has 13 amino acids. CDR1 is MNHEY and CDR2 is SMNVEV in the germline V gene (reference sequence). Trimming shortened V by 2 bases and J by 11 bases, and 13 bases separated the two germline ends.

The V gene is TRBV2, the J gene TRBJ1-2; D is unresolved. Trimming shortened V by 6 bases and J by 2 bases, and 10 bases separated the two germline ends. The CDR3 is 13 residues long. CDR1 SNHLY and CDR2 FYNNEI come from the germline V gene. The CDR3 loop reads CASRETRNYGYTF. CDR3 nucleotide sequence: TGTGCCAGCAGAGAGACAAGAAACTATGGCTACACCTTC.

The CDR3 reads CASSLFSSGTTDTQYF. The CDR3, as DNA: TGTGCCAGCAGTTTATTCTCGTCGGGGACTACAGATACGCAGTATTTT. This sequence joins TRBV28 and TRBJ2-3; D possibly corresponds to TRBD2 (6 bases). This CDR3 spans 16 amino acids. Germline V gene lookup returns CDR1 MDHEN and CDR2 SYDVKM. The V and J ends lost 1 base and 3 bases respectively, with 14 bases between them. The full variable domain, in which reference TRBV28 and TRBJ2-3 provide the parts outside the CDR3, is DVKVTQSSRYLVKRTGEKVFLECVQDMDHENMFWYRQDPGLGLRLIYFSYDVKMKEKGDIPEGYSVSREKKERFSLILESASTNQTSMYLCASSLFSSGTTDTQYFGPGTRLTVL.

The V and J genes are TRBV27 and TRBJ2-2, with a weak D call TRBD2 (6 bases). The germline CDR1 and CDR2 sequences are MNHEY and SMNVEV (reference sequence). Trimming stripped 1 base from V and 6 bases from J, with 6 bases between. The CDR3 consists of 13 residues. CDR3 in amino acids: CASSLWGAGELFF. CDR3 bases: TGTGCCAGCAGTTTATGGGGGGCCGGGGAGCTGTTTTTT.

This clone was seen a few times. The chain employs TRBV4-2 and TRBJ2-5, with 14 bases lining up with TRBD2. Unmatched junction bases numbered 7, after V lost 2 bases and J lost 5 bases. Germline CDR1 is LGHNA and CDR2 is YNFKEQ. The CDR3 is 17 amino acids. The CDR3 sequence is CASSQTGTSGRGETQYF. The CDR3 region has the DNA TGTGCCAGCAGCCAAACCGGGACTAGCGGGAGAGGCGAGACCCAGTACTTC.

About this clone itself: The same CDR3 arises from other DNA sequences in this sample as well. The chain carries TRBV18 and TRBJ2-5; D not certain. Trimming removed 2 bases from V and 5 bases from J, with 3 bases in between. The germline V gene has CDR1 KGHSH and CDR2 LQKENI. The CDR3 has 11 amino acids. The CDR3 DNA reads TGTGCCAGCTCACCAGAGGAGACCCAGTACTTC. As protein: CASSPEETQYF.

Ten or more counts support this clone. The chain links TRBV5-4 to TRBJ2-7, with D perhaps TRBD1 (7 bases). The germline V gene has CDR1 SGHNT and CDR2 YYREEE (reference sequence). This CDR3 is 15 amino acids long. V lost 4 bases and J lost 3, with 17 bases in between. The CDR3 loop is CASSPGPGGFYEQYF. CDR3 coding DNA: TGTGCCAGCAGCCCTGGTCCAGGGGGGTTCTACGAGCAGTACTTC.

This rearrangement joins TRBV5-4 to TRBJ2-7, with TRBD1 matching 11 bases. The length of the CDR3 is 13 residues. V shed 2 bases and J 6 bases; nucleotides not matched to a gene: 1. Germline CDR1 is SGHNT and CDR2 is YYREEE (reference sequence). The CDR3 here is CASSFGTGGEQYF. In DNA form, the CDR3 reads TGTGCCAGCAGCTTCGGGACAGGGGGCGAGCAGTACTTC.

This chain links TRBV6-7 with TRBJ2-2, with D perhaps TRBD2 (5 bases). TRBV6-7 carries the ORF label, with uncertain function. V lost 4 bases and J 4 bases, leaving 13 bases between the germline ends. The CDR3 extends over 15 amino acids. CDR3 region: CASSFGEAGTGELFF. The CDR3 coding sequence is TGTGCCAGCAGTTTTGGAGAGGCGGGCACCGGGGAGCTGTTTTTT.